The 10 T cell receptor beta chains given below trace back to one sample, sequenced in a study of cytomegalovirus exposure and HLA in healthy donors. Use of 60 Vbeta and 13 Jbeta primers characterized the PCR. Profiling relied on immunoSEQ multiplex PCR, and the TCRdb table lists in-frame clones only, not all of them. The sample yields 200,000 to 250,000 clones, around 83% seen once. The source material was PBMCs. The receptors derive from a woman aged 45-65 years in good health and CMV-seropositive.

This clone was detected only once. V gene TRBV2 combines with J gene TRBJ1-1, with 8 bases aligning to TRBD1. The germline CDR1 and CDR2 sequences are SNHLY and FYNNEI. Losses at the gene ends were 8 bases for V and 0 bases for J; bases not matched to a gene: 5. The CDR3 loop spans 14 amino acids. The CDR3: CASQTGVMNTEAFF. As DNA, the CDR3 is TGTGCCAGCCAGACAGGGGTGATGAACACTGAAGCTTTCTTT.

The V gene is TRBV6-4, the J gene TRBJ2-2, with 9 positions matching TRBD1. Germline-derived CDR1 and CDR2 are MRHNA and SNTAGT. The CDR3 is 15 amino acids. V gave up 3 bases and J gave up 3 bases; unmatched junction bases: 2. Here the CDR3 DNA reads TGTGCCAGCAGTGAGGGACAGGGTCACACCGGGGAGCTGTTTTTT. It codes for CASSEGQGHTGELFF.

This clone was seen once. The V call is TRBV7-9, the J call TRBJ1-2; no clear D. Germline V gene lookup returns CDR1 SEHNR and CDR2 FQNEAQ (reference sequence). There are 14 residues in the CDR3. V was cut by 7 bases and J by 8 bases, with 20 bases left in between. CDR3 region: CASTILTRPSGYTF. The DNA of the CDR3 is TGTGCCAGCACTATCCTAACCCGCCCCTCCGGCTACACCTTC. The entire variable domain, with the rest obtained from reference TRBV7-9 and TRBJ1-2, is as follows: DTGVSQNPRHKITKRGQNVTFRCDPISEHNRLYWYRQTLGQGPEFLTYFQNEAQLEKSRLLSDRFSAERPKGSFSTLEIQRTEQGDSAMYLCASTILTRPSGYTFGSGTRLTVV.

The genes are TRBV5-1 and TRBJ1-6, with D possibly TRBD1 on 5 matching bases. Trimming shortened V by 4 bases and J by 10 bases, and 24 bases separated the two germline ends. Germline CDR1 and CDR2: SGHRS and YFSETQ. This CDR3 is built from 17 residues. The DNA for the CDR3 is TGCGCCAGCAGCCTAACGGAATTCCGGGGGGGGGTCTCACCCCTCCACTTT. Protein product: CASSLTEFRGGVSPLHF.

The chain combines TRBV9 with TRBJ2-7; 9 bases map to TRBD1. There are 17 residues in the CDR3. Per germline, CDR1 SGDLS and CDR2 YYNGEE. V lost 3 bases, J lost 3 bases, and 13 bases stayed unmatched. CDR3 sequence reads: CASSAPSPRDRVYEQYF. DNA for the CDR3: TGTGCCAGCAGCGCCCCCTCACCCCGGGACAGGGTCTACGAGCAGTACTTC. The full variable domain, completed using reference TRBV9 and TRBJ2-7, is DSGVTQTPKHLITATGQRVTLRCSPRSGDLSVYWYQQSLDQGLQFLIQYYNGEERAKGNILERFSAQQFPDLHSELNLSSLELGDSALYFCASSAPSPRDRVYEQYFGPGTRLTVT.

The chain uses TRBV5-1 and TRBJ1-6; D remains unclear. Germline V gene lookup returns CDR1 SGHRS and CDR2 YFSETQ. The CDR3 covers 14 residues. The V and J ends lost 0 bases and 5 bases respectively, with 6 bases between them. In nucleotides, the CDR3 is TGCGCCAGCAGCTTGGGGCCCAATAATTCACCCCTCCACTTT. Its translation is CASSLGPNNSPLHF. The full variable domain, in which reference TRBV5-1 and TRBJ1-6 provide the parts outside the CDR3, is KAGVTQTPRYLIKTRGQQVTLSCSPISGHRSVSWYQQTPGQGLQFLFEYFSETQRNKGNFPGRFSGRQFSNSRSEMNVSTLELGDSALYLCASSLGPNNSPLHFGNGTRLTVT.

CDR3 DNA sequence: TGTGCCAGCAGCTTTAGTCTGATACAGGGGGCTACCTACGAGCAGTACTTC. Translated, it gives CASSFSLIQGATYEQYF. This chain connects TRBV7-2 to TRBJ2-7; TRBD1 matches at 9 bases. The CDR3 runs 17 residues. V lost 3 bases to trimming and J lost 2 bases; unmatched junction nucleotides: 11. The germline CDR1 and CDR2 sequences are SGHTA and FQGNSA.

The V gene is TRBV4-2, the J gene TRBJ2-7, with TRBD2 matching 11 bases. V lost 0 bases, J lost 0 bases, and 7 bases stayed unmatched. This CDR3 comprises 18 residues. The germline V gene encodes CDR1 LGHNA and CDR2 YNFKEQ. Here the CDR3 DNA reads TGTGCCAGCAGCCAAGAGGGATCTAGCGGGGGGCCCTCCTACGAGCAGTACTTC. Amino acid sequence: CASSQEGSSGGPSYEQYF.

The gene calls are TRBV28 and TRBJ1-2, with 8 bases aligning to TRBD1. This CDR3 has 15 residues. With V trimmed by 5 bases and J by 7 bases, 12 bases remained unmatched. The germline V gene has CDR1 MDHEN and CDR2 SYDVKM. CDR3 bases: TGTGCCAGCAGTCCCGGACAGGGTCCTTCAGGTGGCTACACCTTC. Translating it yields CASSPGQGPSGGYTF.

The rearrangement joins TRBV6-1 to TRBJ2-2, with D possibly matching TRBD1 (6 bases). The germline V and J ends were trimmed by 6 bases and 4 bases, with 15 bases remaining between them. Germline CDR1 is MNHNS and CDR2 is SASEGT. The CDR3 contains 15 residues. The CDR3 nucleotides are TGTGCCAGCAGCCCTACAGGGTCCGGCACCGGGGAGCTGTTTTTT. This sequence encodes CASSPTGSGTGELFF.